The rows below give T cell receptor beta chains drawn from one sample of a study of T cell repertoires in cytomegalovirus infection. Using its own MiXCR run on the reads, TCRdb lists one record per CDR3 protein. The sample records around 740,000 distinct CDR3 sequences, under 40% being singletons. The sequencing sample was made of PBMCs. The receptors shown here come from a human donor in good health (CMV status not recorded). Some clones in this sample may be carry-over from other donors' samples. Both conserved end residues are part of each CDR3. Each record gives: D gene, J gene, CDR3 length, V gene, clone size, CDR3 protein, CDR3 DNA. The D gene is left open where the match is weak. The listing skips clone size in some rows; elsewhere it reads once, few, many or a size class.

-	TRBJ1-5	14	TRBV12-3/TRBV12-4	-	CARRADRIGQPQHF	TGTGCCCGCAGGGCTGACAGGATCGGTCAGCCCCAGCATTTT
TRBD1	TRBJ1-2	17	TRBV6-5	few	CASSPRRTGALNYGYTF	TGTGCCAGCAGTCCCCGGCGGACAGGGGCCCTCAACTATGGCTACACCTTC
-	TRBJ2-3	17	TRBV14	-	CASSQGPGPRRTDTQYF	TGTGCCAGCAGCCAAGGACCAGGGCCCCGTCGCACAGATACGCAGTATTTT
-	TRBJ1-6	13	TRBV7-2	few	CASSLVGSSPLHF	TGTGCCAGCAGCTTAGTGGGTAGTTCACCCCTCCACTTT
-	TRBJ1-2	16	TRBV5-8	-	CASSLVRGAENYGYTF	TGTGCCAGCAGCTTGGTACGAGGGGCGGAGAACTATGGCTACACCTTC
TRBD2	TRBJ2-7	13	TRBV29-1	-	CSVERETSYEQYF	TGCAGCGTTGAGCGGGAGACATCCTACGAGCAGTACTTC
-	TRBJ1-6	15	TRBV27	-	CASSFWQPRNSPLHF	TGTGCCAGCAGTTTCTGGCAGCCTCGCAATTCACCCCTCCACTTT
-	TRBJ1-2	14	TRBV28	-	CASSSFGERYGYTF	TGTGCCAGCAGTTCTTTTGGGGAACGCTATGGCTACACCTTC
-	TRBJ2-2	14	TRBV12-3/TRBV12-4	-	CASRRQMNTGELFF	TGTGCCAGCAGGCGACAGATGAACACCGGGGAGCTGTTTTTT
-	TRBJ1-5	14	TRBV28	few	CVTHPSYSNQPQHF	TGTGTGACCCATCCTTCCTATAGCAATCAGCCCCAGCATTTT
-	TRBJ1-6	15	TRBV3-1	-	CASSPTDSNNSPLHF	TGTGCCAGCAGCCCTACGGACAGTAATAATTCACCCCTCCACTTT
-	TRBJ2-2	12	TRBV12-3/TRBV12-4	-	CASRFGTGELFF	TGTGCCAGCCGCTTTGGTACCGGGGAGCTGTTTTTT
-	TRBJ2-1	12	TRBV6-2/TRBV6-3	-	CASSPVPREQFF	TGTGCCAGCAGTCCCGTCCCCCGGGAGCAGTTCTTC
TRBD2	TRBJ2-3	18	TRBV12-5	-	CASGLVAGLAGSTDTQYF	TGTGCTAGTGGTTTGGTAGCTGGGCTAGCGGGAAGCACAGATACGCAGTATTTT
-	TRBJ1-5	15	TRBV19	many	CASKMTDGVNQPQHF	TGTGCCAGTAAGATGACAGATGGGGTGAATCAGCCCCAGCATTTT
TRBD1	TRBJ1-2	14	TRBV10-3	-	CAISESGGRYGYTF	TGTGCCATCAGTGAGTCAGGGGGCCGGTATGGCTACACCTTC
TRBD2	TRBJ2-3	14	TRBV7-2	many	CASSRTSVTDTQYF	TGTGCCAGCAGTCGGACTAGCGTCACAGATACGCAGTATTTT
-	TRBJ2-3	13	TRBV10-3	-	CAISGPATDTQYF	TGTGCCATCAGTGGTCCTGCCACAGATACGCAGTATTTT
-	TRBJ2-7	13	TRBV6-8	-	CASSWGFSYEQYF	TGTGCCAGCAGTTGGGGGTTTTCCTACGAGCAGTACTTC
TRBD1	TRBJ2-5	14	TRBV2	-	CASLRGTAKETQYF	TGTGCCAGCCTACGAGGGACAGCGAAAGAGACCCAGTACTTC
-	TRBJ2-2	15	TRBV6-1	-	CASTPVGQGLRELFF	TGTGCCAGCACCCCCGTAGGGCAGGGGTTACGGGAGCTGTTTTTT
TRBD1	TRBJ2-2	14	TRBV12-3/TRBV12-4	-	CASSQTGVTGELFF	TGTGCCAGCAGTCAGACAGGGGTTACCGGGGAGCTGTTTTTT
-	TRBJ2-1	15	TRBV11-2	-	CASSLEIGGVNEQFF	TGTGCCAGCAGCTTAGAGATAGGCGGGGTCAATGAGCAGTTCTTC
TRBD2	TRBJ2-3	15	TRBV5-4	-	CASSLASSGPDTQYF	TGTGCCAGCAGCTTGGCGTCTAGCGGTCCAGATACGCAGTATTTT
TRBD2	TRBJ2-1	13	TRBV27	-	CASGRAAYNEQFF	TGTGCCAGCGGGAGGGCGGCATACAATGAGCAGTTCTTC
TRBD1	TRBJ1-5	16	TRBV28	-	CASRPPGQGYSQPQHF	TGTGCCAGCAGGCCCCCGGGACAGGGCTATAGTCAGCCCCAGCATTTT